A selection of T cell receptor beta chains follows, all from one sample in a study of blood T cells in healthy people across ages. One entry per CDR3 protein, called by TCRdb with MiXCR from the 5' RACE reads. The sample records 850,000 to 1,300,000 distinct CDR3 sequences, more than 40% being singletons. The sample taken for sequencing was blood. All receptors derive from a woman in her fifties or sixties in good health. The CDR3 runs from the conserved cysteine through the conserved F or W. The D gene is left open where the match is weak. Only some rows state a clone size, as once, few, many or a class for expanded clones.

v_call	d_call	j_call	clone_size	cdr3_length	cdr3_aa	cdr3_nt
TRBV5-5	NA	TRBJ1-2	few	14	CASSLRRTVYGYTF	TGTGCCAGCAGCTTGAGGCGGACCGTCTATGGCTACACCTTC
TRBV6-5	NA	TRBJ2-1	NA	14	CASSYSSLRNEQFF	TGTGCCAGCAGTTACTCGAGTCTGAGGAATGAGCAGTTCTTC
TRBV4-2	TRBD1	TRBJ2-5	NA	16	CASSQDGRDRSNEQYF	TGTGCCAGCAGCCAAGATGGGCGGGACAGGTCCAATGAGCAGTACTTC
TRBV20-1	TRBD2	TRBJ2-7	few	15	CSARDHASGIYEQYF	TGCAGTGCTAGAGATCACGCTAGCGGGATCTACGAGCAGTACTTC
TRBV15	NA	TRBJ2-1	NA	13	CATSIPVGNKQFF	TGTGCCACCAGCATACCGGTAGGGAATAAGCAGTTCTTC
TRBV4-1	NA	TRBJ2-5	NA	16	CASSPSVGAMKETQYF	TGCGCCAGCAGCCCTTCTGTAGGGGCGATGAAAGAGACCCAGTACTTC
TRBV15	NA	TRBJ1-1	once	13	CATSRELNTEAFF	TGTGCCACCAGCAGAGAGTTGAACACTGAAGCTTTCTTT
TRBV12-3/TRBV12-4	TRBD2	TRBJ2-4	few	17	CASSFRPSGSSKNIQYF	TGTGCCAGCAGTTTTAGACCTAGCGGGAGCTCCAAAAACATTCAGTACTTC
TRBV7-9	TRBD2	TRBJ2-1	NA	16	CASSEGTSGRVNEQFF	TGTGCCAGCAGCGAAGGGACTAGCGGGAGAGTCAATGAGCAGTTCTTC
TRBV14	NA	TRBJ2-7	many	12	CASSQAYNEQYF	TGTGCCAGCAGCCAAGCTTATAATGAGCAGTACTTC
TRBV2	NA	TRBJ2-7	NA	13	CASRAGDLYEQYF	TGTGCCAGCAGGGCAGGGGACCTCTACGAGCAGTACTTC
TRBV12-3/TRBV12-4	NA	TRBJ2-5	NA	14	CASRNIGGGETQYF	TGTGCCAGCAGAAATATAGGGGGAGGTGAGACCCAGTACTTC
TRBV20-1	TRBD2	TRBJ2-7	few	14	CSARGTAGLYEQYF	TGCAGTGCTAGGGGAACAGCGGGGCTCTACGAGCAGTACTTC
TRBV21-1	NA	TRBJ1-2	NA	19	CASSSSSGDRGYANYGYTF	TGTGCCAGCAGCTCCTCTTCCGGGGACAGGGGGTACGCTAACTATGGCTACACCTTC
TRBV7-2	NA	TRBJ1-4	once	15	CASSLYPGPNEKLFF	TGTGCCAGCAGCTTATACCCAGGGCCTAATGAAAAACTGTTTTTT
TRBV11-1	TRBD2	TRBJ2-3	NA	17	CASSPWTSGTVTDTQYF	TGTGCCAGCAGCCCCTGGACTAGCGGGACGGTCACAGATACGCAGTATTTT
TRBV5-1	TRBD2	TRBJ2-1	NA	16	CASSTGTSRSYNEQFF	TGCGCCAGCAGCACAGGGACTAGTCGTAGCTACAATGAGCAGTTCTTC
TRBV29-1	NA	TRBJ2-1	once	10	CSVDRGEQFF	TGCAGCGTTGACAGGGGTGAGCAGTTCTTC
TRBV29-1	NA	TRBJ2-3	few	12	CSVEERRGMRYF	TGCAGCGTTGAAGAGCGGCGCGGGATGCGGTATTTT
TRBV10-3	NA	TRBJ2-7	few	12	CAISERPYEQYF	TGTGCCATCAGTGAGAGGCCTTACGAGCAGTACTTC
TRBV9	TRBD2	TRBJ2-5	NA	16	CASSVGILAGADEQYF	TGTGCCAGCAGCGTAGGAATACTAGCGGGAGCGGATGAGCAGTACTTC
TRBV27	TRBD2	TRBJ2-1	NA	16	CASSLLTSGRTNEQFF	TGTGCCAGCAGTTTGCTGACCAGCGGGAGGACTAATGAGCAGTTCTTC
TRBV2	TRBD2	TRBJ2-7	NA	16	CASSPSGGSVSYEQYF	TGTGCCAGCAGTCCCTCGGGGGGTTCAGTCTCCTACGAGCAGTACTTC
TRBV4-2	NA	TRBJ1-2	NA	15	CASSQDEGGHYGYTF	TGTGCCAGCAGCCAAGATGAGGGGGGACACTATGGCTACACCTTC
TRBV7-9	NA	TRBJ2-5	NA	14	CASSYGGPRETQYF	TGTGCCAGCAGCTATGGGGGCCCGCGAGAGACCCAGTACTTC
TRBV5-1	NA	TRBJ2-7	NA	16	CASSPTGAVSSYEQYF	TGCGCCAGCAGCCCCACCGGAGCGGTAAGCTCCTACGAGCAGTACTTC
TRBV4-2	NA	TRBJ1-2	few	15	CASSPPRREDYGYTF	TGTGCCAGCAGCCCCCCCCGAAGGGAGGACTATGGCTACACCTTC
TRBV9	TRBD2	TRBJ2-3	few	16	CASSTAGRAEGDTQYF	TGTGCCAGCAGCACAGCCGGGAGGGCGGAAGGAGATACGCAGTATTTT
TRBV11-2	NA	TRBJ1-1	once	15	CASSLGLSWLTEAFF	TGTGCCAGCAGCTTAGGACTGTCCTGGCTTACTGAAGCTTTCTTT
TRBV20-1	NA	TRBJ2-3	NA	14	CSVPDREPTDTQYF	TGCAGTGTTCCGGACAGAGAACCCACAGATACGCAGTATTTT
TRBV10-3	NA	TRBJ2-2	NA	12	CAISDNTGELFF	TGTGCCATCAGTGATAACACCGGGGAGCTGTTTTTT
TRBV5-1	TRBD1	TRBJ1-2	NA	15	CASSSSGTGDYGYTF	TGCGCCAGCAGCTCTTCAGGGACAGGAGACTATGGCTACACCTTC
TRBV5-1	NA	TRBJ1-1	once	14	CASSLVPTATEAFF	TGCGCCAGCAGCTTGGTCCCGACGGCCACTGAAGCTTTCTTT
TRBV4-1	NA	TRBJ2-7	many	14	CASSQADSGYEQYF	TGCGCCAGCAGCCAAGCAGACTCGGGCTACGAGCAGTACTTC
TRBV12-5	TRBD1	TRBJ1-5	few	14	CASAPGQGYQPQHF	TGTGCTAGTGCCCCAGGACAGGGGTATCAGCCCCAGCATTTT
TRBV29-1	TRBD1	TRBJ1-1	NA	13	CSARQGAKTEAFF	TGCAGCGCCCGACAGGGGGCGAAAACTGAAGCTTTCTTT
TRBV11-2	NA	TRBJ2-5	NA	14	CASSLDILAGTQYF	TGTGCCAGCAGCTTAGATATTCTAGCCGGGACCCAGTACTTC
TRBV30	NA	TRBJ2-2	NA	13	CAWSTGYVGELFF	TGTGCCTGGAGTACAGGTTACGTCGGGGAGCTGTTTTTT
TRBV20-1	TRBD1	TRBJ2-7	NA	15	CSARPSAGGNYEQYF	TGCAGTGCTAGACCGTCGGCAGGGGGAAACTACGAGCAGTACTTC
TRBV6-5	NA	TRBJ2-3	few	14	CASSEFHYTDTQYF	TGTGCCAGCAGTGAATTCCACTACACAGATACGCAGTATTTT
TRBV3-1	NA	TRBJ1-5	NA	15	CASSFALGSNQPQHF	TGTGCCAGCAGCTTCGCTTTAGGTAGCAATCAGCCCCAGCATTTT